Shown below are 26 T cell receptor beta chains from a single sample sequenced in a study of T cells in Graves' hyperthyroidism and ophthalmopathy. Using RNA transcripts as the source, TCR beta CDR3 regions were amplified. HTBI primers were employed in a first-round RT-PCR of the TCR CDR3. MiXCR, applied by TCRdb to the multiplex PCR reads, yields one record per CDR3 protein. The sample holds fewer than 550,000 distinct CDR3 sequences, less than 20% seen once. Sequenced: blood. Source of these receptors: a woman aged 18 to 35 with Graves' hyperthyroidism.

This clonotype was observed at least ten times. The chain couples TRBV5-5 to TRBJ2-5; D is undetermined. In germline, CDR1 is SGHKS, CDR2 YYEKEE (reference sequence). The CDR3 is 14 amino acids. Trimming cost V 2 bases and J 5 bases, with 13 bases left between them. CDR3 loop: CASSLRHDLETQYF. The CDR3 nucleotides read TGTGCCAGCAGCTTAAGACACGATTTGGAGACCCAGTACTTC. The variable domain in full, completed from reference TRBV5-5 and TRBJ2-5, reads DAGVTQSPTHLIKTRGQQVTLRCSPISGHKSVSWYQQVLGQGPQFIFQYYEKEERGRGNFPDRFSARQFPNYSSELNVNALLLGDSALYLCASSLRHDLETQYFGPGTRLLVL.

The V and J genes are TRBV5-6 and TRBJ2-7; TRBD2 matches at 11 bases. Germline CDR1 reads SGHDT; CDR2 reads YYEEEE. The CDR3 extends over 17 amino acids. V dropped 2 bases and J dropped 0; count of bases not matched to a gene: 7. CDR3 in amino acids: CASSFTGTSGLSYEQYF. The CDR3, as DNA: TGTGCCAGCAGCTTCACCGGGACTAGCGGCCTCTCCTACGAGCAGTACTTC.

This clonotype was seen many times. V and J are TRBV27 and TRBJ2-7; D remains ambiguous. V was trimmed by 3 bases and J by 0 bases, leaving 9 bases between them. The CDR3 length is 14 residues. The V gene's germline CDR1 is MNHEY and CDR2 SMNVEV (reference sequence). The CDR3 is CASSFGGPSYEQYF. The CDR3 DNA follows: TGTGCCAGCAGTTTTGGTGGGCCCTCCTACGAGCAGTACTTC.

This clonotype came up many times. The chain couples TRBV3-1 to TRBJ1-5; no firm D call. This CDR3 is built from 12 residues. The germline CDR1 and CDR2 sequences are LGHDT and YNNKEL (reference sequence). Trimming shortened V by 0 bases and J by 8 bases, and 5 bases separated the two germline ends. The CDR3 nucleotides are TGTGCCAGCAGCCAAGATCAAGAGCCCCAGCATTTT. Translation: CASSQDQEPQHF.

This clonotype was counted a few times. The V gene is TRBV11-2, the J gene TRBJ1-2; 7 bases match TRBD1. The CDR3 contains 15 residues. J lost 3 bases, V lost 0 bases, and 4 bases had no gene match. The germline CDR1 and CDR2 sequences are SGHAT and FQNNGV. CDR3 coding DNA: TGTGCCAGCAGCTTAGAGTTCGACAGGGACTATGGCTACACCTTC. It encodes CASSLEFDRDYGYTF.

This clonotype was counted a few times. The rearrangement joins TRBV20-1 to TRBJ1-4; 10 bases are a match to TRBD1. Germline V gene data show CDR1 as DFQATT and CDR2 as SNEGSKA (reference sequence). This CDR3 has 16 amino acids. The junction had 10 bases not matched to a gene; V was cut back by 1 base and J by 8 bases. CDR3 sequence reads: CSARGQGAQVWEKLFF. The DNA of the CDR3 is TGCAGTGCTAGAGGACAGGGGGCGCAGGTTTGGGAAAAACTGTTTTTT.

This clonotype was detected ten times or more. The CDR3 DNA follows: TGTGCCAGTAGTATAGATCACGGGGCAGAAGGGGAAGGGGACGGCAATCAGCCCCAGCATTTT. Translated, it gives CASSIDHGAEGEGDGNQPQHF. The rearrangement uses TRBV19 and TRBJ1-5; TRBD1 might be the D (5 bases). CDR3 length equals 21 residues. V was trimmed by 0 bases and J by 2 bases, leaving 26 bases between them. CDR1 LNHDA and CDR2 SQIVND come from the germline V gene (reference sequence).

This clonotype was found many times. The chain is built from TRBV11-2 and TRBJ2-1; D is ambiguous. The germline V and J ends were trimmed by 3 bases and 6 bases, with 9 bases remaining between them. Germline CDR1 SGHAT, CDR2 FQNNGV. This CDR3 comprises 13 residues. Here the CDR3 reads CASSFGLANEQFF. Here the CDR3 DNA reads TGTGCCAGCAGCTTCGGGCTGGCCAATGAGCAGTTCTTC. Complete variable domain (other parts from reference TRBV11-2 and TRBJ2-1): EAGVAQSPRYKIIEKRQSVAFWCNPISGHATLYWYQQILGQGPKLLIQFQNNGVVDDSQLPKDRFSAERLKGVDSTLKIQPAKLEDSAVYLCASSFGLANEQFFGPGTRLTVL.

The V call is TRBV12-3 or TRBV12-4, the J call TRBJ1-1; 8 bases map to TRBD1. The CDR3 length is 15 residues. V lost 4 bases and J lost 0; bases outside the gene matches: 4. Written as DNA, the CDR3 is TGTGCCAGCAGTTATACAGGGGGAATGAACACTGAAGCTTTCTTT. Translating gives CASSYTGGMNTEAFF.

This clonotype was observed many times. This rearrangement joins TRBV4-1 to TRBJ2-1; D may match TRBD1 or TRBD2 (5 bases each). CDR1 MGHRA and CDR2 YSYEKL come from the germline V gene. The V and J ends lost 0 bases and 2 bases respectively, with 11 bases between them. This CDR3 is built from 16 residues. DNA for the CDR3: TGCGCCAGCAGCCAAGAGGCTAGGGGAGCCTACAATGAGCAGTTCTTC. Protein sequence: CASSQEARGAYNEQFF.

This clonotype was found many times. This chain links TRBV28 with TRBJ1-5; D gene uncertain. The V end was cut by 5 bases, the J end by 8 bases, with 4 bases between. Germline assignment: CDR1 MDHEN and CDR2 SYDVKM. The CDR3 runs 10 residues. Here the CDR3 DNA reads TGTGCCAGCAGTAGCGAGCCCCAGCATTTT. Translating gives CASSSEPQHF.

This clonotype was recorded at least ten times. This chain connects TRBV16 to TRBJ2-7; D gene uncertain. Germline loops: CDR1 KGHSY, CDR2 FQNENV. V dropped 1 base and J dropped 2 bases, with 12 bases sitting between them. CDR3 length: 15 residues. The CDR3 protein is CASSQFTHRAYEQYF. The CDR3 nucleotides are TGTGCCAGCAGCCAATTTACACATAGAGCCTACGAGCAGTACTTC.

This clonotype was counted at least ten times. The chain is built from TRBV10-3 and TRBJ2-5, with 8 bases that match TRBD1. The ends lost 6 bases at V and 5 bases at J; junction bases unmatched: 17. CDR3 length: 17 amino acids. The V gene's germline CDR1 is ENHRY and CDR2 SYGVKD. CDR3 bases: TGTGCCATCAGACCCGAGCCCTTGACAGGGGTAGAGGAGACCCAGTACTTC. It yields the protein CAIRPEPLTGVEETQYF.

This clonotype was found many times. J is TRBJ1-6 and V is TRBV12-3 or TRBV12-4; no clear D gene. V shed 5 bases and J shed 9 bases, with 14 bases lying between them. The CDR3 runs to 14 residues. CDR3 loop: CASSVTDGLSPLHF. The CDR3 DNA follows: TGTGCCAGCAGTGTAACTGATGGACTTTCACCCCTCCACTTT.

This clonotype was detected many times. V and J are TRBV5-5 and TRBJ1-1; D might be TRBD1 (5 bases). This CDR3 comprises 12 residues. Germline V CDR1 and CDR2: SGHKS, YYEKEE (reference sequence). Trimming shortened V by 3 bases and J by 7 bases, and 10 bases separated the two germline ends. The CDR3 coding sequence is TGTGCCAGCAGCTGGGACGGGGGTGAAGCTTTCTTT. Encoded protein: CASSWDGGEAFF. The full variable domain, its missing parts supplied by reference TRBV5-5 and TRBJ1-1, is DAGVTQSPTHLIKTRGQQVTLRCSPISGHKSVSWYQQVLGQGPQFIFQYYEKEERGRGNFPDRFSARQFPNYSSELNVNALLLGDSALYLCASSWDGGEAFFGQGTRLTVV.

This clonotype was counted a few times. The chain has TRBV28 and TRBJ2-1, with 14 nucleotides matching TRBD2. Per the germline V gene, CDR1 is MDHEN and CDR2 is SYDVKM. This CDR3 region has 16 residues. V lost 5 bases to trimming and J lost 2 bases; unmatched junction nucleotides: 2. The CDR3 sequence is CASSRTSGGPYNEQFF. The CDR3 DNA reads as TGTGCCAGCAGTCGGACTAGCGGGGGGCCCTACAATGAGCAGTTCTTC.

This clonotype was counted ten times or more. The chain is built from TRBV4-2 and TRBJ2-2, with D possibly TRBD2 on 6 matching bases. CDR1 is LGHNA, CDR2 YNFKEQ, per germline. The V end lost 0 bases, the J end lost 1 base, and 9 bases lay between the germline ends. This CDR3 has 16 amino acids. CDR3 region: CASSQEPGVNTGELFF. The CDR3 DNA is TGTGCCAGCAGCCAAGAACCGGGGGTGAACACCGGGGAGCTGTTTTTT.

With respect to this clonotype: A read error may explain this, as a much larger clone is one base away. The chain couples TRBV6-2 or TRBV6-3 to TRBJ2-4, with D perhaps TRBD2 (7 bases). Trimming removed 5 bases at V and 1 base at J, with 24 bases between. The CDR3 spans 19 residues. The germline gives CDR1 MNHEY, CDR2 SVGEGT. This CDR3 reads CASSRGRGCHEVAKNIQYF. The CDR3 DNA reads TGTGCCAGCAGTCGGGGGCGGGGGTGCCACGAGGTTGCCAAAAACATTCAGTACTTC.

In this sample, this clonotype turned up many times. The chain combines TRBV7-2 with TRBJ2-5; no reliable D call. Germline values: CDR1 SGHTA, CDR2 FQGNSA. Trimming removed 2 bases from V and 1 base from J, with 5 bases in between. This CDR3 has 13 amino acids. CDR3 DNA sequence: TGTGCCAGCAGCTTAAGACCCCAAGAGACCCAGTACTTC. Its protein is CASSLRPQETQYF.

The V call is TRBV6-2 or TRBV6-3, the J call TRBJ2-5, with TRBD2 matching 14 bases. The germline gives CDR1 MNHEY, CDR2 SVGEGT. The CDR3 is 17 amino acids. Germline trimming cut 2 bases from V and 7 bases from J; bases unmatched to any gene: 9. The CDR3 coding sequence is TGTGCCAGCAGTTACATCCGACTAGCGGGGGGGCTTGGGACCCAGTACTTC. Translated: CASSYIRLAGGLGTQYF.

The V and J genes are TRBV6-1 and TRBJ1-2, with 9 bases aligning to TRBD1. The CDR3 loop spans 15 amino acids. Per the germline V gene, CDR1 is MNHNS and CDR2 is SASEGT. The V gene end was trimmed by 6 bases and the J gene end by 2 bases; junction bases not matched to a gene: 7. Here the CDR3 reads CASRSGTGSNYGYTF. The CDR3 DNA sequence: TGTGCCAGCAGGTCCGGGACAGGGAGCAACTATGGCTACACCTTC.

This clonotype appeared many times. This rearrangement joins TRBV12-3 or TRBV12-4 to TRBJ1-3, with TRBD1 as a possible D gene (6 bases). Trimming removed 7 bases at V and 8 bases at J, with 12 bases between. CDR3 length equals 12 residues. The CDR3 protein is CASTQGGDTIYF. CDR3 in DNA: TGTGCCAGCACACAGGGAGGAGACACCATATATTTT.

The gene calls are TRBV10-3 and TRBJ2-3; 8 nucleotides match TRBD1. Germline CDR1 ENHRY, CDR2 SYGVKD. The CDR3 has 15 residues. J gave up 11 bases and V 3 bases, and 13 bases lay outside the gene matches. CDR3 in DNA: TGTGCCATCAGTGATCACGGCTCGGACAGGGCGGGGCAGTATTTT. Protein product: CAISDHGSDRAGQYF.

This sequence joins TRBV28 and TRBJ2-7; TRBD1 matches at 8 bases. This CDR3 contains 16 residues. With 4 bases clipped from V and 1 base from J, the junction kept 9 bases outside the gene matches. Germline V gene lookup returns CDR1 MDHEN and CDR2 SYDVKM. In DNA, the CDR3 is TGTGCCAGCAGTTCCCCGGACAGGGAGGAGTCCTACGAGCAGTACTTC. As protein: CASSSPDREESYEQYF.

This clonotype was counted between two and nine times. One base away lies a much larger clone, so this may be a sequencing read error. CDR3 in amino acids: CASSLWTSGREQYF. CDR3 nucleotide sequence: TGTGCCAGCAGTCTATGGACTAGCGGACGCGAGCAGTACTTC. The chain is built from TRBV6-1 and TRBJ2-7; 10 nucleotides align to TRBD2. The CDR3 has 14 residues. CDR1 MNHNS and CDR2 SASEGT come from the germline V gene. J lost 6 bases, V lost 5 bases, and 7 bases had no gene match.

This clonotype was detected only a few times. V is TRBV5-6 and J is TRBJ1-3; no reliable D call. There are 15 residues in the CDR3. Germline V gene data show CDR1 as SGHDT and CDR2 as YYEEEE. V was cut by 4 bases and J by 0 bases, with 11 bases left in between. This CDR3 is CASSRMAHSGNTIYF. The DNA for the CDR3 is TGTGCCAGCAGCCGGATGGCCCACTCTGGAAACACCATATATTTT.